This T cell receptor (beta chain) was observed in a study of T cell responses to AZD1222 COVID-19 vaccine. Sequencing used immunoSEQ multiplex PCR; TCRdb keeps in-frame clones, though not all of them. Of 96,000 or so clones listed, roughly nine tenths were seen once; the top ten hold around 1.6%. This CDR3 is built from 16 residues. In germline, CDR1 is SGDLS, CDR2 YYNGEE. Trimming pared 0 bases from V and 0 bases from J, leaving 9 bases between. The rearrangement links TRBV9 to TRBJ1-4; D unclear. Material: peripheral blood, obtained on day 0 of AZD1222 vaccination. This TCR was sampled from an adult in good health. The CDR3 loop is CASSVGQDATNEKLFF. The CDR3 DNA reads as TGTGCCAGCAGCGTAGGCCAGGATGCAACTAATGAAAAACTGTTTTTT.